Below are 16 T cell receptor beta chains sequenced from a single sample in a study of human CD8 memory T cell subsets (dated by TCRdb to 2020 to 2021). The run used a NextSeq 550. A Human TCR Profiling Kit was used to prepare UMI-labeled 5' RACE TCRbeta libraries. The reads underwent TCRdb reprocessing, giving one record for each CDR3 protein sequence and no DNA. The sample's table covers about 6,600 distinct CDR3 sequences. The ten largest clones capture 21% of the sample. Early differentiated memory cells that were CCR7+ PD-1+ TIGIT+ and showed dysfunctional, exhausted-like traits were classified as progenitor exhausted-like memory CD8+ T cells (TPEX). Sequencing input: CD8+ T cells from PBMCs. Receptors were obtained from a human donor in good health.

The chain recombines TRBV28 with TRBJ2-7; there is no DNA to check the TCRdb D call of TRBD2. This CDR3 contains 19 residues. Looked up from germline, CDR1 is MDHEN and CDR2 is SYDVKM. The CDR3 spells CASSPQGAGLAGGQFPRYF.

This clonotype registers medium-sized (0.01 to 0.1%) by frequency. The CDR3 loop reads CSVGTGEGYEQYF. V usage is TRBV29-1 and J usage is TRBJ2-7; TCRdb gives TRBD1 as the D gene, but with no DNA this cannot be confirmed. CDR3 length: 13 amino acids. CDR1 and CDR2 (germline): SQVTM, ANQGSEA.

The chain employs TRBV27 and TRBJ2-7; TCRdb designates TRBD1, a call that cannot be tested without DNA. Germline CDR1 reads MNHEY; CDR2 reads SMNVEV (reference sequence). The CDR3 is 16 amino acids. This CDR3 reads CASTPDMSTGVYEQYF.

The chain is built from TRBV5-1 and TRBJ2-5; TCRdb's D call, TRBD1, is unchecked because there is no DNA. This CDR3 contains 13 residues. Germline V lookup: CDR1 SGHRS, CDR2 YFSETQ. CDR3 region: CASSPTGTETQYF. Based on the CDR3 plus reference TRBV5-1 and TRBJ2-5, the full variable domain is KAGVTQTPRYLIKTRGQQVTLSCSPISGHRSVSWYQQTPGQGLQFLFEYFSETQRNKGNFPGRFSGRQFSNSRSEMNVSTLELGDSALYLCASSPTGTETQYFGPGTRLLVL.

In terms of frequency, this clonotype is large. This sequence joins TRBV27 and TRBJ2-1. This CDR3 is built from 13 residues. CDR1 MNHEY and CDR2 SMNVEV come from the germline V gene (reference sequence). This CDR3 reads CASGGFSYNEQFF.

This clonotype is classed as medium-sized (0.01 to 0.1%) by frequency. The chain couples TRBV20-1 to TRBJ2-7; TCRdb lists TRBD2, though no DNA is available to test this call. The CDR3 has 15 amino acids. The germline V gene encodes CDR1 DFQATT and CDR2 SNEGSKA (reference sequence). The CDR3 sequence is CSARDLAGGSYEQYF.

Considering frequency, this clonotype is medium-sized. The chain employs TRBV7-2 and TRBJ2-3; the TCRdb call, TRBD2, lacks DNA for checking. The CDR3 runs 15 residues. Germline V gene data show CDR1 as SGHTA and CDR2 as FQGNSA. Here the CDR3 reads CASSLYSGSTDTQYF.

This rearrangement joins TRBV28 to TRBJ1-5; TCRdb picks TRBD1, but there is no DNA to check that call. The CDR3 covers 16 residues. The V gene's germline CDR1 is MDHEN and CDR2 SYDVKM. This CDR3 is CASSLGQGGSNQPQHF.

The rearrangement uses TRBV19 and TRBJ2-3. Germline V gives CDR1 LNHDA, CDR2 SQIVND (reference sequence). The CDR3 covers 12 residues. The CDR3 sequence: CASSIAADTQYF.

Judged by frequency, this clonotype is large (0.1 to 1%). J is TRBJ1-1 and V is TRBV28; TCRdb's D call of TRBD1 is untestable without DNA. CDR1 and CDR2 (germline): MDHEN, SYDVKM. The length of the CDR3 is 18 residues. The CDR3 sequence: CASSSLRASDKTGTEAFF.

This chain links TRBV20-1 with TRBJ1-3. CDR1 and CDR2 (germline): DFQATT, SNEGSKA (reference sequence). The CDR3 has 12 amino acids. CDR3 sequence: CSARDPGNTIYF.

The J gene is TRBJ2-2, the V gene TRBV19; TCRdb's D call of TRBD2 is untestable without DNA. The CDR3 has 16 residues. CDR1 and CDR2 from the germline V gene are LNHDA and SQIVND (reference sequence). This CDR3 is CASSIPLAGQFGELFF.

The chain uses TRBV7-9 and TRBJ2-7; TCRdb lists TRBD2, though no DNA is available to test this call. Per germline, CDR1 SEHNR and CDR2 FQNEAQ (reference sequence). This CDR3 is 17 amino acids long. The CDR3 reads CASSPPGLTSGLREQYF.

The chain recombines TRBV19 with TRBJ2-5. This CDR3 is 13 amino acids long. Germline assignment: CDR1 LNHDA and CDR2 SQIVND (reference sequence). The chain's CDR3 is CASSSAAQETQYF.

V gene TRBV27 combines with J gene TRBJ2-1; TCRdb's D gene call, TRBD2, goes unchecked for lack of DNA. Germline V gives CDR1 MNHEY, CDR2 SMNVEV (reference sequence). This CDR3 contains 14 residues. CDR3 loop: CASSPSGANNEQFF.

The J gene is TRBJ1-5, the V gene TRBV5-5; TCRdb's assignment of TRBD1 cannot be checked, as there is no DNA. The CDR3 consists of 16 residues. Per the germline V gene, CDR1 is SGHKS and CDR2 is YYEKEE (reference sequence). The CDR3 sequence: CASSAGSTSSNQPQHF.